These T cell receptor beta chains were read from a single sample in a study of shared clonotypes between healthy human individuals. Here immunoSEQ multiplex PCR was the method, and the copy in TCRdb shows in-frame clones only, minus some. In the table there are around 2.3 million clones, 90% to 96% of which are singletons. Input material: naive CD4+ T cells sorted from blood. These receptors were collected from a man between 18 and 35 years old in good health. CDR3s include the opening cysteine and the closing phenylalanine or tryptophan. The order of the fields is V gene, clone size, D gene, J gene, CDR3 protein, CDR3 DNA. A D gene is named only where the DNA matches it firmly. Size is stated for part of the rows, as once, few or many counts, or as a class when the clone is expanded.

>TRBV5-1|NA|NA|TRBJ2-7
CASSSDGYEQYF
TGCGCCAGCAGCTCCGACGGGTACGAGCAGTACTTC
>TRBV7-3|NA|TRBD1|TRBJ2-5
CASSLGDRDQETQYF
TGTGCCAGCAGCTTAGGAGACAGGGATCAAGAGACCCAGTACTTC
>TRBV12-5|NA|NA|TRBJ2-5
CASGQTRHQPRKPQETQYF
TGTGCTAGTGGACAAACTCGACACCAGCCTAGGAAGCCCCAAGAGACCCAGTACTTC
>TRBV5-1|NA|NA|TRBJ2-2
CASSLVADAGELFF
TGCGCCAGCAGCTTGGTCGCCGACGCCGGGGAGCTGTTTTTT
>TRBV30|NA|TRBD1|TRBJ1-2
CAWSGTGVYGYTF
TGTGCCTGGAGTGGAACAGGGGTTTATGGCTACACCTTC
>TRBV6-5|once|TRBD1|TRBJ2-2
CASRTGTKNTGELFF
TGTGCCAGCAGGACAGGGACAAAGAACACCGGGGAGCTGTTTTTT
>TRBV6-1|NA|NA|TRBJ2-1
CASSEGVPYNEQFF
TGTGCCAGCAGTGAAGGGGTTCCCTACAATGAGCAGTTCTTC
>TRBV20-1|NA|NA|TRBJ1-5
CSLGRQPQHF
TGCAGTCTGGGACGACAGCCCCAGCATTTT
>TRBV11-3|once|NA|TRBJ2-1
CASSFRGSSYNEQFF
TGTGCCAGCAGCTTTCGGGGCAGCTCCTACAATGAGCAGTTCTTC
>TRBV6-1|NA|NA|TRBJ2-3
CASRMVTSTDTQYF
TGTGCCAGCAGGATGGTAACCAGCACAGATACGCAGTATTTT
>TRBV2|NA|NA|TRBJ2-4
CASRQSPIQYF
TGTGCCAGCAGGCAGTCCCCCATTCAGTACTTC
>TRBV7-2|NA|NA|TRBJ1-3
CASSSAGSGNTIYF
TGTGCCAGCTCCTCCGCGGGCTCCGGAAACACCATATATTTT
>TRBV6-6|NA|TRBD2|TRBJ2-4
CASSYRTSGQNIQYF
TGTGCCAGCAGTTACAGAACTAGCGGGCAAAACATTCAGTACTTC
>TRBV7-2|NA|NA|TRBJ2-7
CASSLPGLPFEQYF
TGTGCCAGCAGCTTACCGGGACTCCCCTTCGAGCAGTACTTC
>TRBV5-1|NA|TRBD1|TRBJ2-2
CASSLIGQGNTGELFF
TGCGCCAGCAGCTTAATAGGACAGGGCAACACCGGGGAGCTGTTTTTT
>TRBV19|NA|TRBD1|TRBJ2-7
CASSIKTGTEQYF
TGTGCCAGTAGTATTAAGACAGGGACCGAGCAGTACTTC
>TRBV11-2|once|NA|TRBJ1-2
CASSLVSRQGTYGYTF
TGTGCCAGCAGCTTAGTCTCTCGCCAGGGCACCTATGGCTACACCTTC
>TRBV30|NA|NA|TRBJ2-3
CAWRKRGDTQYF
TGTGCCTGGAGGAAAAGGGGAGATACGCAGTATTTT
>TRBV6-6|NA|NA|TRBJ1-3
CASIQTSLGNTIYF
TGTGCCAGCATTCAGACCTCGCTCGGAAACACCATATATTTT
>TRBV27|NA|NA|TRBJ2-1
CASSLSPPLLISASSYNEQFF
TGTGCCAGCAGTTTATCGCCTCCGTTACTGATTTCCGCAAGCTCCTACAATGAGCAGTTCTTC
>TRBV5-8|NA|NA|TRBJ1-4
CAGSLVPNRINEKLFF
TGTGCCGGCAGCTTGGTCCCCAACCGCATTAATGAAAAACTGTTTTTT
>TRBV2|NA|NA|TRBJ1-2
CASSYRFNYGYTF
TGTGCCAGCAGCTACAGGTTTAACTATGGCTACACCTTC
>TRBV19|NA|NA|TRBJ1-4
CASTLGQGEKLFF
TGTGCCAGTACACTAGGGCAAGGGGAAAAACTGTTTTTT
>TRBV6-4|NA|NA|TRBJ2-1
CASTPGTGRTLFF
TGTGCCAGCACACCCGGGACGGGCCGAACTTTATTCTTC
>TRBV27|NA|TRBD1|TRBJ2-7
CASSPTGDYEQYF
TGTGCCAGCAGTCCGACAGGGGACTACGAGCAGTACTTC
>TRBV12-5|once|NA|TRBJ1-1
CASGLTTNTGGTRINNMNTEAFF
TGTGCTAGTGGTTTGACGACGAACACTGGGGGGACACGGATTAACAACATGAACACTGAAGCTTTCTTT
>TRBV6-5|NA|NA|TRBJ1-5
CASSLSYPGGNQPQHF
TGTGCCAGCAGTTTGTCGTATCCCGGTGGCAATCAGCCCCAGCATTTT
>TRBV5-1|NA|NA|TRBJ2-3
CASSFLSGFSTDTQYF
TGCGCCAGCAGCTTCCTCTCTGGCTTTAGCACAGATACGCAGTATTTT
>TRBV14|NA|NA|TRBJ1-6
CASSPRRGSPLHF
TGTGCCAGCAGCCCGCGGAGAGGTTCACCCCTCCACTTT
>TRBV5-1|NA|NA|TRBJ1-4
CASSLAGSTNEKLFF
TGCGCCAGCAGCTTGGCAGGGTCAACTAATGAAAAACTGTTTTTT
>TRBV6-5|NA|TRBD2|TRBJ2-7
CASSYLASGSYEQYF
TGTGCCAGCAGTTACTTGGCTAGCGGGAGCTACGAGCAGTACTTC
>TRBV5-1|NA|NA|TRBJ1-4
CASSLGDRGATNEKLFF
TGCGCCAGCAGCTTGGGGGACCGAGGGGCAACTAATGAAAAACTGTTTTTT
>TRBV18|NA|TRBD1|TRBJ2-5
CASSPGQEETQYF
TGTGCCAGCTCACCAGGACAGGAAGAGACCCAGTACTTC
>TRBV19|few|TRBD1|TRBJ1-5
CASSSRDRGGGNQPQHF
TGTGCCAGTAGTTCCCGGGACAGAGGCGGGGGCAATCAGCCCCAGCATTTT
>TRBV29-1|few|NA|TRBJ2-2
CSVEGVKGNTGELFF
TGCAGCGTTGAAGGTGTAAAGGGTAACACCGGGGAGCTGTTTTTT